The next 7 T cell receptor beta chains were all read from a single sample in a study of T cell responses to AZD1222 COVID-19 vaccine. The repertoire was sequenced with immunoSEQ multiplex PCR; TCRdb's copy has only in-frame clones and lacks some. Of about 110,000 clones listed, 80% to 95% are singletons. The input for sequencing was peripheral blood, taken 28 days after the second AZD1222 dose. These receptor sequences come from an adult who received the AZD1222 COVID-19 vaccine.

This clone was recorded only once. The chain is built from TRBV4-1 and TRBJ2-1, with TRBD2 matching over 8 bases. The V and J ends lost 0 bases and 3 bases, in that order; junction bases with no gene match: 4. Germline V gene sequence: CDR1 MGHRA, CDR2 YSYEKL. This CDR3 is built from 16 residues. In DNA form, the CDR3 reads TGCGCCAGCAGCCAAGAGTCCCTAGCGGGCTACAATGAGCAGTTCTTC. The encoded protein is CASSQESLAGYNEQFF.

The rearrangement links TRBV6-1 to TRBJ1-6, with 7 bases lining up with TRBD1. This CDR3 comprises 15 residues. V shed 3 bases and J 7 bases; nucleotides not matched to a gene: 6. The germline V gene has CDR1 MNHNS and CDR2 SASEGT. CDR3 residues: CASSDGTVTNSPLHF. For the CDR3, the DNA is TGTGCCAGCAGTGACGGGACAGTTACGAATTCACCCCTCCACTTT.

J is TRBJ2-3 and V is TRBV3-1 (or the pseudogene TRBV3-2); no firm D call. V lost 1 base to trimming and J lost 6 bases, with 8 bases between them. The CDR3 has 13 amino acids. Germline V lookup: CDR1 LGHDT, CDR2 YNNKEL (reference sequence). The CDR3 nucleotides are TGTGCCAGCAGCCAAGTAAGGTGGGATACGCAGTATTTT. Amino acid sequence: CASSQVRWDTQYF.

V is TRBV10-3 and J is TRBJ1-2; TRBD1 is a possible D gene (5 bases). Trimming stripped 7 bases from V and 0 bases from J, with 12 bases between. Germline V gives CDR1 ENHRY, CDR2 SYGVKD. CDR3 length equals 14 residues. The DNA of the CDR3 is TGTGCCATCACGGCGGGGGATACTAACTATGGCTACACCTTC. It is translated as CAITAGDTNYGYTF.

A word on this clone: Other nucleotide sequences from this sample produce the same CDR3. The V call is TRBV27, the J call TRBJ2-3; no clear D gene. The germline V gene has CDR1 MNHEY and CDR2 SMNVEV (reference sequence). CDR3 length: 11 amino acids. Trimming left V 3 bases short and J 4 bases short, with 2 bases between. The CDR3 region has the DNA TGTGCCAGCAGTTTGGCAGATACGCAGTATTTT. Its translation: CASSLADTQYF.

The CDR3 bases are TGCGCCAGCAGCCAACTGATTAGCGGGGGCACAGATACGCAGTATTTT. Residues: CASSQLISGGTDTQYF. V gene TRBV4-1 combines with J gene TRBJ2-3; 8 nucleotides match TRBD2. The CDR3 totals 16 residues. V lost 2 bases, J lost 1 base, and 5 bases stayed unmatched. Germline V gene lookup returns CDR1 MGHRA and CDR2 YSYEKL.

The rearrangement links TRBV30 to TRBJ2-7; a weak D match, TRBD1 (6 bases). CDR3 length: 15 residues. Trimming removed 3 bases at V and 1 base at J, with 16 bases between. Germline CDR1 GTSNPN, CDR2 SVGIG (reference sequence). CDR3 residues: CAWRHLGQISYEQYF. The CDR3 nucleotides read TGTGCCTGGAGACACCTCGGACAGATTTCCTACGAGCAGTACTTC.